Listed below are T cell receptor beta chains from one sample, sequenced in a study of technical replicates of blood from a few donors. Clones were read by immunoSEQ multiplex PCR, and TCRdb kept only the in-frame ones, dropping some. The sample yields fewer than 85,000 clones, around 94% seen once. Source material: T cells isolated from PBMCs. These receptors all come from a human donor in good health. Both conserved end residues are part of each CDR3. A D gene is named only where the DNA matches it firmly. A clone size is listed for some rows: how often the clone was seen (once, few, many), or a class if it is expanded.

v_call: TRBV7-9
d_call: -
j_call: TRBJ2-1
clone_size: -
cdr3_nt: TGTGCCAGCTCACGGGGACTCCTAGAGGAGCAGTTCTTC
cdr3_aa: CASSRGLLEEQFF

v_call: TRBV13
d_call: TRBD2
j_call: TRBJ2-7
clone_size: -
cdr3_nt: TGTGCCAGCAGCAAACTAGCGGCTTCCCACGAGCAGTACTTC
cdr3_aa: CASSKLAASHEQYF

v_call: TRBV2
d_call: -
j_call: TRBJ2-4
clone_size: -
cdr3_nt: TGTGCCACCAAGTTCAGGGGAGCCAAAAACATTCAGTACTTC
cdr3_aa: CATKFRGAKNIQYF

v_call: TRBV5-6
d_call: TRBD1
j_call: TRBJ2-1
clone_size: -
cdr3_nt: TGTGCCAGCAGCCCAGGGGGTGGCTCCTACAATGAGCAGTTCTTC
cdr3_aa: CASSPGGGSYNEQFF

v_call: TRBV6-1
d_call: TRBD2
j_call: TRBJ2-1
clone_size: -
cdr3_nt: TGTGCCAGCAGTGCCAGGCTAGCGGAGTACAATGAGCAGTTCTTC
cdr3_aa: CASSARLAEYNEQFF

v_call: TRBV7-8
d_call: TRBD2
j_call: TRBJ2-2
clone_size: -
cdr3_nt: TGTGCCAGCAGCTTAGGACTAGCGGGGGGGCCGGTCCTCACCGGGGAGCTGTTTTTT
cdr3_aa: CASSLGLAGGPVLTGELFF

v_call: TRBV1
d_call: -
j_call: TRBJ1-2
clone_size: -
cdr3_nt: TGCACCAGCAGCCACGAAGACAGAGCGCTTCCCTCCGGCTACACCTTC
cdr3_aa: CTSSHEDRALPSGYTF

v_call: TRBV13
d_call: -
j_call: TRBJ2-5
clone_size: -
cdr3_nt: TGTGCCAGCAGCCGCCGGCGCGGAAAGGAAGAGACCCAGTACTTC
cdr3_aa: CASSRRRGKEETQYF

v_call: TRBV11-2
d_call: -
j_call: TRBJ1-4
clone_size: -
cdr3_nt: TGTGCCAGCAGCTCTGGGACAGAAAAACTGTTTTTT
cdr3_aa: CASSSGTEKLFF

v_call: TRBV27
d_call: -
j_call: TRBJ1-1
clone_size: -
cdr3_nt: TGTGCCAGCACCTCCGGGGGGAGGGAGAAAGCTTTCTTT
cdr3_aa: CASTSGGREKAFF

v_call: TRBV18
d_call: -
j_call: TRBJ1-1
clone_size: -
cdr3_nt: TGTGCCAGCTCACCTCAGTGGAACACTGAAGCTTTCTTT
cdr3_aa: CASSPQWNTEAFF

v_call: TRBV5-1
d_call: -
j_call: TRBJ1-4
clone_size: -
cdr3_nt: TGCGCCAGCAGCTTCGGCTATGGGGAGGAACCGGATTTTGAGTATGAAAAACTGTTTTTT
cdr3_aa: CASSFGYGEEPDFEYEKLFF

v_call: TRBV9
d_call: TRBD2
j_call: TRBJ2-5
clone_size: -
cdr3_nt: TGTGCCAGCAGCGGGGGGCTAGCGGGAGCAGAGACCCAGTACTTC
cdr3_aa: CASSGGLAGAETQYF

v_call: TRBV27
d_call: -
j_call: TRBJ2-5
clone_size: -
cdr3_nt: TGTGCCAGCAGACACCTCGGGAAATCGATTCAGGAGACCCAGTACTTC
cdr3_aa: CASRHLGKSIQETQYF

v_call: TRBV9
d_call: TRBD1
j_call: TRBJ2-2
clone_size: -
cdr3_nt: TGTGCCAGCAGCTTACAGGGGGCCGGGGAGCTGTTTTTT
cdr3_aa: CASSLQGAGELFF

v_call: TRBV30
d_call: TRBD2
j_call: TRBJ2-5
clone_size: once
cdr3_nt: TGTGCCTGGAGGGGCACTAGCGGGGCTACCGGGACCCAGTACTTC
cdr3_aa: CAWRGTSGATGTQYF

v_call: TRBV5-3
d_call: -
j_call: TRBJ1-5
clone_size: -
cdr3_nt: TGTGCCAGAAGCTTGGCCATGAGAGACAGCCATAGCAATCAGCCCCAGCATTTT
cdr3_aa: CARSLAMRDSHSNQPQHF